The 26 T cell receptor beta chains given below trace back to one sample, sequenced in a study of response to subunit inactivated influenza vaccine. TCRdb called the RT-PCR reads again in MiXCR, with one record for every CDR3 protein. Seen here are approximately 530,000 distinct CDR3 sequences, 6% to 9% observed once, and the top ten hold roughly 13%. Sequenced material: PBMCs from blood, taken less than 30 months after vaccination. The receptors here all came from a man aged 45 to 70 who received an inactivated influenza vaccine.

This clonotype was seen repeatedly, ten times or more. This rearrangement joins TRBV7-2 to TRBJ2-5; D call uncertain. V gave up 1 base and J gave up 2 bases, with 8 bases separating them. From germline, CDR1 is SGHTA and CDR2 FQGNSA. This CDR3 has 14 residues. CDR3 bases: TGTGCCAGCAGCTTAGTATTGATTCAAGAGACCCAGTACTTC. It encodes CASSLVLIQETQYF.

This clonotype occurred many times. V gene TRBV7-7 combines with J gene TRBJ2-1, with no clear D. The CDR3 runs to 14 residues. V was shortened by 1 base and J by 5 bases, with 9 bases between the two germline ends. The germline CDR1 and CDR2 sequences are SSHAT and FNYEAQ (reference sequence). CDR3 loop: CASSLVGRNNEQFF. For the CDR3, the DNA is TGTGCCAGCAGCTTAGTTGGACGAAACAATGAGCAGTTCTTC.

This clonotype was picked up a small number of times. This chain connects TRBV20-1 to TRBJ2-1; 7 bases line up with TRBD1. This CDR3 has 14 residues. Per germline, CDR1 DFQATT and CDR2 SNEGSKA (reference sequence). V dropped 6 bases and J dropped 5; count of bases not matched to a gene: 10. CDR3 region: CSALRRDSNNEQFF. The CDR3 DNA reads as TGCAGTGCGCTCCGCCGGGACAGCAACAATGAGCAGTTCTTC.

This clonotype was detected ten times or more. The CDR3 region has the DNA TGTGCCAGCAGCTTAGTCCAGGGCTATGGCTACACCTTC. It specifies CASSLVQGYGYTF. The rearrangement joins TRBV7-2 to TRBJ1-2; TRBD1 is a possible D gene (5 bases). CDR1 SGHTA and CDR2 FQGNSA come from the germline V gene. The CDR3 is 13 amino acids. Between the trimmed V and J ends, which lost 1 base and 4 bases, there was a span of 7 bases.

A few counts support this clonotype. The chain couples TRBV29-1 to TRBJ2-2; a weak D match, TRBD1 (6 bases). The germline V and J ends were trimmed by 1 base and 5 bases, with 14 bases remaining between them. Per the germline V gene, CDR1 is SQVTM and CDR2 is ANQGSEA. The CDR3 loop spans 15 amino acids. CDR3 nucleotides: TGCAGCGTTGAAGTTGGGGGCTGGTCGACCGGGGAGCTGTTTTTT. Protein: CSVEVGGWSTGELFF.

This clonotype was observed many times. The CDR3 loop reads CASSLGTADTQYF. The DNA for the CDR3 is TGTGCCAGCAGTTTAGGGACCGCAGATACGCAGTATTTT. The gene calls are TRBV28 and TRBJ2-3, with D perhaps TRBD1 or TRBD2 (5 bases each). The CDR3 is 13 amino acids. Germline V gene lookup returns CDR1 MDHEN and CDR2 SYDVKM. V shed 2 bases and J shed 4 bases, with 7 bases lying between them.

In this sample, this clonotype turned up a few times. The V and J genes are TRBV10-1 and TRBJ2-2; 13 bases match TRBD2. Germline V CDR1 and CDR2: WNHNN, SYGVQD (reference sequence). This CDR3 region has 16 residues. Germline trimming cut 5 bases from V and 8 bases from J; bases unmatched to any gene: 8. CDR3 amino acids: CASSPGLAGASGELFF. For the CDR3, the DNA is TGCGCCAGCAGTCCTGGACTAGCGGGGGCCAGTGGGGAGCTGTTTTTT.

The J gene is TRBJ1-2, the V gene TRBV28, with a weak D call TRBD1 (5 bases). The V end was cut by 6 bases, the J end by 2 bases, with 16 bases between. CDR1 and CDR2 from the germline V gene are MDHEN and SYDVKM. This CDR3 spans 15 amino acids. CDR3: CASSPAGRTNYGYTF. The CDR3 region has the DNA TGTGCCAGCAGCCCCGCTGGTCGGACAAACTATGGCTACACCTTC.

CDR3: CASSALAGGTPDTQYF. CDR3 DNA sequence: TGTGCCAGCAGCGCCCTAGCGGGGGGGACCCCGGATACGCAGTATTTT. The genes are TRBV12-3 or TRBV12-4 and TRBJ2-3, with 12 nucleotides matching TRBD2. Trimming cost V 6 bases and J 6 bases; bases outside gene matches: 10. This CDR3 contains 16 residues.

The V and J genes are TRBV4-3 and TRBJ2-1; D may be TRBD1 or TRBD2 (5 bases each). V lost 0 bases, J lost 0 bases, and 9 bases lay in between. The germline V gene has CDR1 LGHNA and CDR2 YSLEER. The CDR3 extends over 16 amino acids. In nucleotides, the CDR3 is TGCGCCAGCAGCCAAGATTGGGGGAGCTCCTACAATGAGCAGTTCTTC. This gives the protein CASSQDWGSSYNEQFF.

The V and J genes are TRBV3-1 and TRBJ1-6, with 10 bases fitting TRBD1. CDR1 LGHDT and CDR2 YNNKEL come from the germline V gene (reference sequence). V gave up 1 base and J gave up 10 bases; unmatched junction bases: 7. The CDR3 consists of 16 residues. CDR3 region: CASSQGGGTGVSPLHF. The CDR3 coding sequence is TGTGCCAGCAGCCAAGGGGGCGGGACAGGGGTCTCACCCCTCCACTTT.

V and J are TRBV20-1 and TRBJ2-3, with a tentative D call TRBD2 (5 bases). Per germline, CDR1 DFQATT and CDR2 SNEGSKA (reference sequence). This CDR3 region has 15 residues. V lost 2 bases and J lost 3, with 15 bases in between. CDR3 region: CSARPHGVLTDTQYF. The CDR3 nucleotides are TGCAGTGCTAGACCCCACGGGGTATTGACAGATACGCAGTATTTT.

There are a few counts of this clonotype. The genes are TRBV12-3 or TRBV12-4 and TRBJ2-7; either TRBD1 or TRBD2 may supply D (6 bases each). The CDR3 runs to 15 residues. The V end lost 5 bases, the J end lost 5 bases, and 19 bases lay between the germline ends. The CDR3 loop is CASSRAGTGFHEQYF. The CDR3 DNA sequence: TGTGCCAGCAGTCGTGCGGGAACAGGGTTCCACGAGCAGTACTTC.

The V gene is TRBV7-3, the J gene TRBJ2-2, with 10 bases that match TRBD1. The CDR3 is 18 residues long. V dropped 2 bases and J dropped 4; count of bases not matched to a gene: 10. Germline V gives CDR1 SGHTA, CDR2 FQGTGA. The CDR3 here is CASSLYVTRTGGTGELFF. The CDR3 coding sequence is TGTGCCAGCAGCTTATACGTGACGCGGACAGGGGGCACCGGGGAGCTGTTTTTT.

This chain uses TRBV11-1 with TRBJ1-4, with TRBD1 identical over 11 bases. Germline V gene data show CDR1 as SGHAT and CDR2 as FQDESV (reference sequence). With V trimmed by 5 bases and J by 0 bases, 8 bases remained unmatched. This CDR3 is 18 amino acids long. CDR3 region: CASSPWTGGITTNEKLFF. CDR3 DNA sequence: TGTGCCAGCAGCCCGTGGACAGGGGGCATCACAACTAATGAAAAACTGTTTTTT.

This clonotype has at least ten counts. The CDR3 DNA follows: TGTGCCAGCTCACCTCCGTCCAGCGGGGGGGGATCCGGCTTTGGCGAGCAGTACTTC. This encodes CASSPPSSGGGSGFGEQYF. The chain couples TRBV18 to TRBJ2-7; TRBD2 matches at 10 bases. This CDR3 is built from 19 residues. With 3 bases clipped from V and 6 bases from J, the junction kept 20 bases outside the gene matches. Looked up from germline, CDR1 is KGHSH and CDR2 is LQKENI.

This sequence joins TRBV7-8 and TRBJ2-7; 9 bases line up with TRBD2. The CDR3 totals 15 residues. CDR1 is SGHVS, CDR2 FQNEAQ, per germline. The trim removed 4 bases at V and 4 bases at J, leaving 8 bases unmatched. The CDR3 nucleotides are TGTGCCAGCAGCTCAGGGGAGACTAGCGGTTACGAGCAGTACTTC. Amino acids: CASSSGETSGYEQYF. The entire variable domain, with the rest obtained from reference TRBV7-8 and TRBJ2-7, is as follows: GAGVSQSPRYKVAKRGQDVALRCDPISGHVSLFWYQQALGQGPEFLTYFQNEAQLDKSGLPSDRFFAERPEGSVSTLKIQRTQQEDSAVYLCASSSGETSGYEQYFGPGTRLTVT.

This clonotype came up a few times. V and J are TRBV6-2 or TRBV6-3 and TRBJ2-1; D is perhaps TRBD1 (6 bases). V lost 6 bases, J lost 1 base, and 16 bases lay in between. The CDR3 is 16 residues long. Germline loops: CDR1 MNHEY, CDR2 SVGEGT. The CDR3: CASSLSPGQSYNEQFF. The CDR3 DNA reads TGTGCCAGCAGCCTTAGCCCTGGACAGTCCTACAATGAGCAGTTCTTC.

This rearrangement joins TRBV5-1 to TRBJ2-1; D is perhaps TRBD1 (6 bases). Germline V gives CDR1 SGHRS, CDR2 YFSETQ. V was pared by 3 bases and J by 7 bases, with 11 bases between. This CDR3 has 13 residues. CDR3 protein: CASSSGHGNEQFF. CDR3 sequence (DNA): TGCGCCAGCAGCTCGGGACACGGGAATGAGCAGTTCTTC.

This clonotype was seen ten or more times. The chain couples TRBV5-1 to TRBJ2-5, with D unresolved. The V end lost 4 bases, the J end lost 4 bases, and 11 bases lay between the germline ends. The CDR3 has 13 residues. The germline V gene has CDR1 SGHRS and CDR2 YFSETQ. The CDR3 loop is CASSPRPGETQYF. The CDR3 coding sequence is TGCGCCAGCAGCCCCCGGCCAGGAGAGACCCAGTACTTC.

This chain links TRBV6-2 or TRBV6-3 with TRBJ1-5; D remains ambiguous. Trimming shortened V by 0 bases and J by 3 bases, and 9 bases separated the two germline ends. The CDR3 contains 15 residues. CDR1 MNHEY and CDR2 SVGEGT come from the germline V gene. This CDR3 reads CASSYSELLNQPQHF. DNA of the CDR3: TGTGCCAGCAGTTACTCGGAGTTGCTCAATCAGCCCCAGCATTTT.

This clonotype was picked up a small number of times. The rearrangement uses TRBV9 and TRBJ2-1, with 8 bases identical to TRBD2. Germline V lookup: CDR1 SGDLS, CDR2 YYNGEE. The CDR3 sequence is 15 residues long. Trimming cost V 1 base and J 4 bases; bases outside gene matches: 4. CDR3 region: CASSVTGGPYNEQFF. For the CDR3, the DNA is TGTGCCAGCAGCGTAACGGGAGGGCCGTACAATGAGCAGTTCTTC.

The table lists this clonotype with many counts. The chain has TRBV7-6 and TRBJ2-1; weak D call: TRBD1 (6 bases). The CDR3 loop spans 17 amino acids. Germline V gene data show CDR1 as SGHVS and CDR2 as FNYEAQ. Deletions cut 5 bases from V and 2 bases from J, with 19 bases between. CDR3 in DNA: TGTGCCAGCAGCCCGACGACTGGGGGCACAACCTACAATGAGCAGTTCTTC. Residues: CASSPTTGGTTYNEQFF.

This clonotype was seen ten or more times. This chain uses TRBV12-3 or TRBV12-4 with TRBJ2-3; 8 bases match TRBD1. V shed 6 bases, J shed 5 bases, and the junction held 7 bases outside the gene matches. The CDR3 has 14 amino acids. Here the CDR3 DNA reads TGTGCCAGCAGCACCCCAGGGGGCAAAGATACGCAGTATTTT. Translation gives CASSTPGGKDTQYF.

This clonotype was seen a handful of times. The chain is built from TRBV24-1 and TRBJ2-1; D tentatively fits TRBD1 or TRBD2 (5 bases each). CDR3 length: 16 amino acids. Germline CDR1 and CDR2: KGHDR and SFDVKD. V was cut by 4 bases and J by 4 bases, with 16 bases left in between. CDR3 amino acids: CATSDQGRINYNEQFF. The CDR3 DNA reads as TGTGCCACCAGTGACCAGGGACGGATAAATTACAATGAGCAGTTCTTC.

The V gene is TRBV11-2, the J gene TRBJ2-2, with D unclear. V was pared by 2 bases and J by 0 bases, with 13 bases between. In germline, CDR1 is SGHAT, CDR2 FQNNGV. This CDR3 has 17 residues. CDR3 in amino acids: CASSLSPWGTNTGELFF. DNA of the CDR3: TGTGCCAGCAGCTTATCACCCTGGGGTACGAACACCGGGGAGCTGTTTTTT.